A single sample gave rise to the 31 T cell receptor beta chains below, sequenced in a study of early T cells in non-severe SARS-CoV-2 infection (dated by TCRdb to about 2021). Library prep was done by 5' RACE. Sequencer: NextSeq 500. TCRdb reworked the public reads: Q25 trimming with fastp, MiXCR clone assembly, productive beta chains retained. Duplicate CDR3 protein sequences are folded into a single record with the most common DNA and genes. The sample yields tens of thousands of distinct CDR3 sequences; around 14% were counted once. The ten largest clones take up roughly 6.4% of the sample. The sample was whole blood. The source is an adult who was a healthcare worker with PCR-confirmed SARS-CoV-2 infection or an uninfected control (not recorded which).

This clonotype occurred many times. The V gene is TRBV27, the J gene TRBJ1-1, with 8 bases aligning to TRBD1. J gave up 3 bases and V 1 base, and 7 bases lay outside the gene matches. The CDR3 covers 16 residues. Germline V gene sequence: CDR1 MNHEY, CDR2 SMNVEV (reference sequence). Here the CDR3 DNA reads TGTGCCAGCAGTTTATATGGCAGGGGGCTGGACACTGAAGCTTTCTTT. Translating it yields CASSLYGRGLDTEAFF.

There are a few counts of this clonotype. The V call is TRBV15, the J call TRBJ1-1; 7 nucleotides line up with TRBD1. Germline CDR1 LNHNV, CDR2 YYDKDF (reference sequence). This CDR3 has 16 amino acids. V was clipped by 1 base and J by 5 bases; unmatched bases: 10. The CDR3 loop is CATSRGGRGRRTEAFF. Here the CDR3 DNA reads TGTGCCACCAGCAGAGGGGGGAGGGGGCGTCGGACTGAAGCTTTCTTT.

This chain links TRBV10-3 with TRBJ1-2; TRBD1 agrees at 10 bases. CDR1 and CDR2 (germline): ENHRY, SYGVKD. Trimming at V came to 9 bases and at J to 8 bases, leaving 15 bases not matched to a gene. This CDR3 contains 15 residues. The CDR3 DNA sequence: TGTGCCATTTCCTCGGGACAGGGGAGTATAAGCGGCTACACCTTC. This translates into CAISSGQGSISGYTF.

This clonotype was recorded many times. DNA for the CDR3: TGTGCAAGTCGCTTACGGGACATGAACACTGAAGCTTTCTTT. Translated, it gives CASRLRDMNTEAFF. The chain links TRBV12-2 to TRBJ1-1; the D call of TRBD1 is as the table states it, not checked on the DNA. TRBV12-2 is noted as a pseudogene. The CDR3 is 14 residues long.

The chain employs TRBV11-2 and TRBJ1-2; D may be TRBD1 (5 bases). V lost 1 base, J lost 8 bases, and 20 bases lay in between. The CDR3 has 16 amino acids. Germline lookup yields CDR1 SGHAT and CDR2 FQNNGV. The DNA of the CDR3 is TGTGCCAGCAGCTTAGCTGGGGGATATACTTCCGGGGGCTACACCTTC. It specifies CASSLAGGYTSGGYTF.

The rearrangement links TRBV5-1 to TRBJ2-3; 12 positions match TRBD2. Unmatched junction bases numbered 8, after V lost 5 bases and J lost 4 bases. Germline lookup yields CDR1 SGHRS and CDR2 YFSETQ. This CDR3 is built from 16 residues. CDR3 coding DNA: TGCGCCAGCAGTCCAGCTAGCGGGAGGGTAGCAGATACGCAGTATTTT. Translation: CASSPASGRVADTQYF.

This clonotype has at least ten counts. This rearrangement joins TRBV2 to TRBJ2-7; 10 bases align to TRBD1. With 5 bases clipped from V and 7 bases from J, the junction kept 8 bases outside the gene matches. CDR1 is SNHLY and CDR2 is FYNNEI in the germline V gene. This CDR3 spans 14 amino acids. This CDR3 is CASSRDRGLGEQYF. The CDR3 DNA follows: TGTGCCAGCAGTCGAGACAGGGGGCTCGGGGAGCAGTACTTC.

The V gene is TRBV5-1, the J gene TRBJ2-3, with TRBD1 matching 8 bases. Germline-derived CDR1 and CDR2 are SGHRS and YFSETQ. With V trimmed by 4 bases and J by 1 base, 5 bases remained unmatched. The CDR3 has 15 amino acids. Written as DNA, the CDR3 is TGCGCCAGCAGCCCGACAGGGGACCGCACAGATACGCAGTATTTT. Protein: CASSPTGDRTDTQYF. Based on the CDR3 plus reference TRBV5-1 and TRBJ2-3, the full variable domain is KAGVTQTPRYLIKTRGQQVTLSCSPISGHRSVSWYQQTPGQGLQFLFEYFSETQRNKGNFPGRFSGRQFSNSRSEMNVSTLELGDSALYLCASSPTGDRTDTQYFGPGTRLTVL.

This clonotype was recorded a few times. The chain combines TRBV28 with TRBJ1-2, with 7 bases aligning to TRBD1. This CDR3 is 12 amino acids long. J lost 2 bases, V lost 9 bases, and 3 bases had no gene match. Germline V gene sequence: CDR1 MDHEN, CDR2 SYDVKM. In nucleotides, the CDR3 is TGTGCCAGTATACAGGGGAACTATGGCTACACCTTC. Residues: CASIQGNYGYTF.

This clonotype was seen a handful of times. The V and J genes are TRBV7-2 and TRBJ2-3; D is unresolved. This CDR3 has 15 amino acids. V was clipped by 1 base and J by 4 bases, with 12 bases between them. Per the germline V gene, CDR1 is SGHTA and CDR2 is FQGNSA. The CDR3 sequence: CASSLGGPRADTQYF. CDR3 bases: TGTGCCAGCAGCTTAGGGGGTCCTCGGGCAGATACGCAGTATTTT.

The chain recombines TRBV11-1 with TRBJ2-5, with TRBD2 matching over 14 bases. Germline V gives CDR1 SGHAT, CDR2 FQDESV (reference sequence). There are 16 residues in the CDR3. J was trimmed by 3 bases and V by 4 bases; bases with no gene match: 4. CDR3: CASSWGLAGEKETQYF. CDR3 in DNA: TGTGCCAGCAGCTGGGGACTAGCGGGAGAGAAAGAGACCCAGTACTTC.

Only a few counts were recorded for this clonotype. CDR3 sequence (DNA): TGCGCCAGCAGCCAGAAACTAGGGCATGAGCAGTTCTTC. Translated, it gives CASSQKLGHEQFF. This chain joins TRBV4-1 and TRBJ2-1, with D perhaps TRBD2 (5 bases). The CDR3 totals 13 residues. Trimming shortened V by 3 bases and J by 8 bases, and 11 bases separated the two germline ends. Germline V gene sequence: CDR1 MGHRA, CDR2 YSYEKL.

In this sample, this clonotype turned up a few times. The chain carries TRBV6-6 and TRBJ1-5, with D hard to call. Per germline, CDR1 MNHNY and CDR2 SVGAGI (reference sequence). V gave up 10 bases and J gave up 6 bases, with 19 bases separating them. The CDR3 consists of 14 residues. CDR3 region: CATSTAGKGQPQHF. The CDR3 region has the DNA TGTGCCACCTCAACGGCAGGAAAAGGTCAGCCCCAGCATTTT.

A few counts support this clonotype. An end of the junction does not agree with germline; a read error may underlie this. The chain recombines TRBV20-1 with TRBJ1-1, with TRBD1 as a possible D gene (5 bases). Germline-derived CDR1 and CDR2 are DFQATT and SNEGSKA (reference sequence). This CDR3 has 14 residues. The DNA of the CDR3 is TGCAGTGCCCCTGCCCCAGGGCTAAAGACTGAAGTTTTCTTT. As protein: CSAPAPGLKTEVFF.

A few counts support this clonotype. The rearrangement uses TRBV4-2 and TRBJ2-3; 8 nucleotides agree with TRBD2. This CDR3 contains 16 residues. V was pared by 4 bases and J by 5 bases, with 11 bases of the junction left unmatched. Germline CDR1 reads LGHNA; CDR2 reads YNFKEQ. The CDR3 loop is CASSLPGREVEDTQYF. In DNA, the CDR3 is TGTGCCAGCAGCCTCCCCGGGCGGGAGGTAGAAGATACGCAGTATTTT.

This clonotype came up a few times. The V and J genes are TRBV7-3 and TRBJ2-5; TRBD1 matches at 8 bases. V shed 5 bases and J 4 bases; nucleotides not matched to a gene: 12. CDR3 length equals 16 residues. Germline CDR1 reads SGHTA; CDR2 reads FQGTGA. The CDR3: CASSPRFAGGLETQYF. The CDR3 nucleotides are TGTGCCAGCAGCCCCCGATTCGCAGGGGGCCTAGAGACCCAGTACTTC.

The chain couples TRBV7-6 to TRBJ2-7; 12 nucleotides agree with TRBD2. Trimming took 0 bases from V and 5 from J; bases not matched to a gene: 8. CDR3 length equals 17 residues. Germline-derived CDR1 and CDR2 are SGHVS and FNYEAQ. The CDR3 spells CASSLAPSGRAVDEQYF. In DNA, the CDR3 is TGTGCCAGCAGCTTAGCCCCTAGCGGGAGGGCGGTTGACGAGCAGTACTTC. The variable domain in full, with the rest retrieved from reference TRBV7-6 and TRBJ2-7, is GAGVSQSPRYKVTKRGQDVALRCDPISGHVSLYWYRQALGQGPEFLTYFNYEAQQDKSGLPNDRFSAERPEGSISTLTIQRTEQRDSAMYRCASSLAPSGRAVDEQYFGPGTRLTVT.

The V call is TRBV27, the J call TRBJ2-3; unclear D gene. The germline V and J ends were trimmed by 5 bases and 0 bases, with 12 bases remaining between them. The V gene's germline CDR1 is MNHEY and CDR2 SMNVEV (reference sequence). The CDR3 has 15 amino acids. CDR3 in amino acids: CASSGRIRSTDTQYF. CDR3 nucleotides: TGTGCCAGCAGTGGAAGAATCAGGAGCACAGATACGCAGTATTTT.

The chain is built from TRBV7-2 and TRBJ2-2, with D possibly being TRBD2 (6 bases). The CDR3 has 15 residues. Trimming pared 5 bases from V and 3 bases from J, leaving 13 bases between. Germline CDR1 reads SGHTA; CDR2 reads FQGNSA. The CDR3 DNA follows: TGTGCCAGCAGCGACCGGGAGAGGTACACCGGGGAGCTGTTTTTT. Amino acid sequence: CASSDRERYTGELFF.

This clonotype occurred a few times. The J gene is TRBJ2-5, the V gene TRBV30; D ambiguous. Germline V gives CDR1 GTSNPN, CDR2 SVGIG (reference sequence). The CDR3 is 11 amino acids. V was trimmed by 2 bases and J by 11 bases, leaving 12 bases between them. The DNA for the CDR3 is TGTGCCTGGAGTCCCGACTCCCAACAGTACTTC. Encoded protein: CAWSPDSQQYF.

The V gene is TRBV5-1, the J gene TRBJ2-5; TRBD2 is a possible D gene (5 bases). Trimming removed 4 bases from V and 0 bases from J, with 19 bases in between. The germline gives CDR1 SGHRS, CDR2 YFSETQ. The CDR3 is made up of 17 amino acids. CDR3: CASSPRRDATYQETQYF. In DNA form, the CDR3 reads TGCGCCAGCAGCCCCCGACGGGATGCTACGTACCAAGAGACCCAGTACTTC. The full variable domain, in which reference TRBV5-1 and TRBJ2-5 provide the parts outside the CDR3, is KAGVTQTPRYLIKTRGQQVTLSCSPISGHRSVSWYQQTPGQGLQFLFEYFSETQRNKGNFPGRFSGRQFSNSRSEMNVSTLELGDSALYLCASSPRRDATYQETQYFGPGTRLLVL.

This chain uses TRBV7-9 with TRBJ1-2; weak D call: TRBD1 (6 bases). This CDR3 is built from 13 residues. Trimming stripped 4 bases from V and 4 bases from J, with 10 bases between. Germline V gene sequence: CDR1 SEHNR, CDR2 FQNEAQ (reference sequence). CDR3 coding DNA: TGTGCCAGCAGCTCAGGGGAGGTCTATGGCTACACCTTC. Its translation is CASSSGEVYGYTF. The full variable domain, rest sourced from reference TRBV7-9 and TRBJ1-2, is DTGVSQNPRHKITKRGQNVTFRCDPISEHNRLYWYRQTLGQGPEFLTYFQNEAQLEKSRLLSDRFSAERPKGSFSTLEIQRTEQGDSAMYLCASSSGEVYGYTFGSGTRLTVV.

This clonotype was seen more than once but under ten times. The chain uses TRBV11-3 and TRBJ2-1; D not resolved. V was clipped by 5 bases and J by 3 bases, with 14 bases between them. The CDR3 sequence is 15 residues long. Germline V gene sequence: CDR1 SGHNT, CDR2 YENEEA. The CDR3 DNA is TGTGCCAGCAGCCTGACCCATAATGTCTACAATGAGCAGTTCTTC. Its protein product is CASSLTHNVYNEQFF. Full variable domain (remainder filled in from reference TRBV11-3 and TRBJ2-1): EAGVVQSPRYKIIEKKQPVAFWCNPISGHNTLYWYLQNLGQGPELLIRYENEEAVDDSQLPKDRFSAERLKGVDSTLKIQPAELGDSAVYLCASSLTHNVYNEQFFGPGTRLTVL.

Many counts were recorded for this clonotype. The V call is TRBV27, the J call TRBJ1-2; D remains unclear. Germline V gene data show CDR1 as MNHEY and CDR2 as SMNVEV (reference sequence). V lost 7 bases and J 1 base, leaving 13 bases between the germline ends. The CDR3 extends over 14 amino acids. Here the CDR3 reads CASTKSTLNYGYTF. The CDR3 DNA is TGTGCCAGCACCAAATCGACACTTAACTATGGCTACACCTTC.

The chain recombines TRBV18 with TRBJ1-1; 9 nucleotides line up with TRBD1. The CDR3 length is 15 residues. With V trimmed by 6 bases and J by 1 base, 6 bases remained unmatched. The germline V gene encodes CDR1 KGHSH and CDR2 LQKENI. The CDR3 nucleotides are TGTGCCAGCTCCCCGGGACAGGGAGGGAACACTGAAGCTTTCTTT. Residues: CASSPGQGGNTEAFF.

CDR3 DNA: TGCAGCGTTGAGACCGGGGCTGAAACTGAAGCTTTCTTT. Amino acids: CSVETGAETEAFF. The chain couples TRBV29-1 to TRBJ1-1; D is possibly TRBD1 (5 bases). This CDR3 is 13 amino acids long. The germline V and J ends were trimmed by 3 bases and 5 bases, with 13 bases remaining between them. Germline lookup yields CDR1 SQVTM and CDR2 ANQGSEA.

This chain connects TRBV5-1 to TRBJ2-7; D unresolved. This CDR3 spans 13 amino acids. Germline CDR1 and CDR2: SGHRS and YFSETQ. V was shortened by 0 bases and J by 4 bases, with 8 bases between the two germline ends. CDR3: CASSLGPEYEQYF. CDR3 nucleotides: TGCGCCAGCAGCTTGGGACCGGAGTACGAGCAGTACTTC.

The chain combines TRBV20-1 with TRBJ2-5, with 13 bases that match TRBD2. CDR1 and CDR2 from the germline V gene are DFQATT and SNEGSKA (reference sequence). The CDR3 is 13 residues long. V lost 7 bases and J lost 6; bases outside the gene matches: 5. CDR3 residues: CSVQGLAGQTQYF. DNA of the CDR3: TGCAGTGTCCAGGGACTAGCGGGGCAGACCCAGTACTTC.

V gene TRBV5-1 combines with J gene TRBJ2-7; the D gene is possibly TRBD1 (8 bases). There are 15 residues in the CDR3. Deletions cut 2 bases from V and 6 bases from J, with 18 bases between. CDR1 and CDR2 from the germline V gene are SGHRS and YFSETQ. The CDR3 DNA follows: TGCGCCAGCAGCTTAAGAACAGGGGGGACTATCGAGCAGTACTTC. Its translation is CASSLRTGGTIEQYF. The entire variable domain, with the rest obtained from reference TRBV5-1 and TRBJ2-7, is as follows: KAGVTQTPRYLIKTRGQQVTLSCSPISGHRSVSWYQQTPGQGLQFLFEYFSETQRNKGNFPGRFSGRQFSNSRSEMNVSTLELGDSALYLCASSLRTGGTIEQYFGPGTRLTVT.

V and J are TRBV4-1 and TRBJ2-7, with 9 bases that match TRBD1. Germline CDR1 MGHRA, CDR2 YSYEKL. This CDR3 comprises 15 residues. Germline trimming cut 4 bases from V and 3 bases from J; bases unmatched to any gene: 7. This CDR3 is CASSPGTGPFYEQYF. The CDR3 nucleotides are TGCGCCAGCAGCCCCGGGACAGGGCCCTTCTACGAGCAGTACTTC.

This clonotype was detected a few times. The V call is TRBV5-4, the J call TRBJ2-1; TRBD1 matches at 7 bases. The V and J ends lost 1 base and 6 bases, in that order; junction bases with no gene match: 13. Germline loops: CDR1 SGHNT, CDR2 YYREEE (reference sequence). CDR3 size: 17 residues. The CDR3: CASSLRIRDRVANEQFF. Here the CDR3 DNA reads TGTGCCAGCAGCTTGCGTATTCGTGACAGGGTTGCCAATGAGCAGTTCTTC.